These 32 T cell receptor beta chains were all obtained from the same sample, sequenced in a study of blood T cell repertoires in COVID-19. Clones were sequenced by immunoSEQ multiplex PCR, and TCRdb holds only the in-frame ones, with some missing. The table lists about 200,000 clones, 85% to 90% of them singletons, with around 1.5% in the top ten. The sequenced sample was peripheral blood. The receptors stem from a man aged 18 to 29 with active or convalescent COVID-19.

This sequence joins TRBV10-3 and TRBJ1-2, with no clear D. Deletions cut 8 bases from V and 6 bases from J, with 16 bases between. The CDR3 sequence is 13 residues long. The germline CDR1 and CDR2 sequences are ENHRY and SYGVKD. CDR3 DNA sequence: TGTGCCATCTCCGAGGGTCAGGAGCATGGCTACACCTTC. Protein sequence: CAISEGQEHGYTF.

The chain is built from TRBV18 and TRBJ2-5, with D maybe TRBD1 (6 bases). The CDR3 length is 13 residues. Between the trimmed V and J ends, which lost 6 bases and 2 bases, there was a span of 10 bases. The V gene's germline CDR1 is KGHSH and CDR2 LQKENI. DNA of the CDR3: TGTGCCAGCTCCCTCGGACAGCAAGAGACCCAGTACTTC. Its translation: CASSLGQQETQYF. Full variable domain (missing parts from reference TRBV18 and TRBJ2-5): NAGVMQNPRHLVRRRGQEARLRCSPMKGHSHVYWYRQLPEEGLKFMVYLQKENIIDESGMPKERFSAEFPKEGPSILRIQQVVRGDSAAYFCASSLGQQETQYFGPGTRLLVL.

The sample holds a few counts of this clone. The V gene is TRBV27, the J gene TRBJ2-1, with D hard to call. The CDR3 covers 13 residues. The V end was cut by 7 bases, the J end by 4 bases, with 11 bases between. Germline assignment: CDR1 MNHEY and CDR2 SMNVEV (reference sequence). The chain's CDR3 is CASTDNYYNEQFF. The CDR3 bases are TGTGCCAGCACCGATAACTATTACAATGAGCAGTTCTTC.

CDR3 protein: CASSYSGGVGELFF. The CDR3 coding sequence is TGTGCCAGCAGTTACTCCGGCGGCGTGGGGGAGCTGTTTTTT. The chain combines TRBV6-5 with TRBJ2-2; D is unclear. V was shortened by 0 bases and J by 8 bases, with 10 bases between the two germline ends. The CDR3 is 14 residues long. CDR1 is MNHEY and CDR2 is SVGAGI in the germline V gene.

This clone was seen just once. The chain joins TRBV25-1 to TRBJ2-2, with D possibly matching TRBD1 (5 bases). The CDR3 is made up of 14 amino acids. Trimming removed 3 bases from V and 6 bases from J, with 11 bases in between. In germline, CDR1 is MGHDK, CDR2 SYGVNS. The CDR3 sequence: CASSDGRVAGELFF. DNA of the CDR3: TGTGCCAGCAGTGATGGCAGGGTGGCCGGGGAGCTGTTTTTT.

The chain carries TRBV7-9 and TRBJ1-4, with D unclear. Germline V gives CDR1 SEHNR, CDR2 FQNEAQ (reference sequence). CDR3 size: 12 residues. The ends were cut back, 5 bases at V and 6 bases at J, with 7 bases in the middle. The CDR3 DNA follows: TGTGCCAGCAGCCTCGTAGATGAAAAACTGTTTTTT. Translated: CASSLVDEKLFF.

The V gene is TRBV29-1, the J gene TRBJ1-2; 9 positions agree with TRBD1. The CDR3 runs to 12 residues. V lost 3 bases, J lost 7 bases, and 3 bases stayed unmatched. Germline V CDR1 and CDR2: SQVTM, ANQGSEA. The CDR3 here is CSVEVDRGGYTF. The DNA for the CDR3 is TGCAGCGTTGAGGTGGACAGGGGTGGCTACACCTTC.

This chain links TRBV5-4 with TRBJ2-1; D remains ambiguous. V lost 0 bases and J 0 bases, leaving 13 bases between the germline ends. CDR1 is SGHNT, CDR2 YYREEE, per germline (reference sequence). The CDR3 runs to 17 residues. DNA of the CDR3: TGTGCCAGCAGCTTGGATGGGCTACCCCGCTCCTACAATGAGCAGTTCTTC. Encoded protein: CASSLDGLPRSYNEQFF.

V is TRBV6-4 and J is TRBJ1-4; 7 bases fit TRBD1. The V gene end was trimmed by 3 bases and the J gene end by 3 bases; junction bases not matched to a gene: 7. Germline V gene data show CDR1 as MRHNA and CDR2 as SNTAGT. The CDR3 spans 16 residues. This CDR3 reads CASSESPGQPNEKLFF. CDR3 coding DNA: TGTGCCAGCAGTGAGTCCCCGGGACAGCCTAATGAAAAACTGTTTTTT.

This chain links TRBV4-3 with TRBJ2-2, with TRBD1 matching over 7 bases. V shed 2 bases and J 6 bases; nucleotides not matched to a gene: 9. Germline assignment: CDR1 LGHNA and CDR2 YSLEER. The CDR3 runs to 16 residues. The CDR3 loop is CASSQQTGIVAGELFF. For the CDR3, the DNA is TGCGCCAGCAGCCAACAGACAGGGATCGTTGCCGGGGAGCTGTTTTTT.

This chain uses TRBV30 with TRBJ1-2; D gene uncertain. The CDR3 sequence is 14 residues long. Germline V gene lookup returns CDR1 GTSNPN and CDR2 SVGIG (reference sequence). Trimming stripped 2 bases from V and 4 bases from J, with 14 bases between. CDR3 DNA: TGTGCCTGGAGTACCACGCTAATCGGCTATGGCTACACCTTC. Its translation is CAWSTTLIGYGYTF.

This clone showed up just once. This chain links TRBV5-1 with TRBJ2-7; D is unresolved. This CDR3 region has 14 residues. CDR1 and CDR2 (germline): SGHRS, YFSETQ. Trimming stripped 0 bases from V and 2 bases from J, with 9 bases between. The chain's CDR3 is CASSLDSQTYEQYF. CDR3 DNA sequence: TGCGCCAGCAGCTTGGATTCCCAGACCTACGAGCAGTACTTC. Drawing the rest from reference TRBV5-1 and TRBJ2-7, the complete variable domain is KAGVTQTPRYLIKTRGQQVTLSCSPISGHRSVSWYQQTPGQGLQFLFEYFSETQRNKGNFPGRFSGRQFSNSRSEMNVSTLELGDSALYLCASSLDSQTYEQYFGPGTRLTVT.

This chain joins TRBV27 and TRBJ1-1, with TRBD1 matching over 10 bases. Germline V CDR1 and CDR2: MNHEY, SMNVEV (reference sequence). The CDR3 spans 17 residues. V gave up 4 bases and J gave up 5 bases; unmatched junction bases: 13. CDR3 protein: CASSSPTGGSRATEAFF. CDR3 DNA sequence: TGTGCCAGCAGTTCCCCGACAGGGGGCTCAAGGGCGACTGAAGCTTTCTTT.

This rearrangement joins TRBV4-1 to TRBJ2-7; 8 bases fit TRBD1. The CDR3 sequence is 16 residues long. The V segment lost 3 bases and the J segment 3 bases; nucleotides outside the gene matches: 10. CDR1 is MGHRA, CDR2 YSYEKL, per germline. The CDR3 region is CASSHNLDRVGYEQYF. CDR3 DNA: TGCGCCAGCAGCCATAATCTGGACAGGGTTGGCTACGAGCAGTACTTC.

V usage is TRBV11-1 and J usage is TRBJ2-1; D may be TRBD2 (5 bases). V gave up 4 bases and J gave up 4 bases, with 17 bases separating them. The CDR3 has 16 amino acids. CDR1 and CDR2 from the germline V gene are SGHAT and FQDESV (reference sequence). The CDR3 sequence is CASSWFSPGRYNEQFF. CDR3 bases: TGTGCCAGCAGCTGGTTCTCTCCGGGAAGGTACAATGAGCAGTTCTTC. The complete variable domain, with remaining parts taken from reference TRBV11-1 and TRBJ2-1, reads EAEVAQSPRYKITEKSQAVAFWCDPISGHATLYWYRQILGQGPELLVQFQDESVVDDSQLPKDRFSAERLKGVDSTLKIQPAELGDSAMYLCASSWFSPGRYNEQFFGPGTRLTVL.

The rearrangement uses TRBV4-3 and TRBJ2-3, with 7 bases aligning to TRBD2. The germline gives CDR1 LGHNA, CDR2 YSLEER. This CDR3 region has 15 residues. With V trimmed by 1 base and J by 4 bases, 5 bases remained unmatched. CDR3: CASSQGGSRSDTQYF. In DNA, the CDR3 is TGCGCCAGCAGCCAAGGCGGGAGTAGGTCAGATACGCAGTATTTT.

V and J are TRBV27 and TRBJ1-1; TRBD1 matches at 7 bases. This CDR3 region has 14 residues. With V trimmed by 5 bases and J by 0 bases, 3 bases remained unmatched. CDR1 is MNHEY, CDR2 SMNVEV, per germline (reference sequence). The CDR3 DNA reads as TGTGCCAGCAGTCGCAGGGGGATGAACACTGAAGCTTTCTTT. Encoded protein: CASSRRGMNTEAFF.

The V gene is TRBV19, the J gene TRBJ2-1; D remains ambiguous. Trimming left V 1 base short and J 6 bases short, with 10 bases between. This CDR3 comprises 14 residues. The germline gives CDR1 LNHDA, CDR2 SQIVND (reference sequence). In DNA form, the CDR3 reads TGTGCCAGTAGTATAGGCTCCGCGGTCAATGAGCAGTTCTTC. Amino acid sequence: CASSIGSAVNEQFF.

As for this clone: Other DNA sequences from this sample encode an identical CDR3 as well. The CDR3 loop is CASSFSGNQPQHF. DNA for the CDR3: TGTGCCAGCAGTTTCTCGGGCAATCAGCCCCAGCATTTT. The chain is built from TRBV27 and TRBJ1-5; no clear D. Germline CDR1 is MNHEY and CDR2 is SMNVEV (reference sequence). The CDR3 sequence is 13 residues long. Trimming removed 3 bases from V and 2 bases from J, with 5 bases in between.

The V and J genes are TRBV6-5 and TRBJ2-2; tentative D call: TRBD1 (6 bases). V lost 6 bases and J lost 4, with 6 bases in between. Germline V gives CDR1 MNHEY, CDR2 SVGAGI. This CDR3 contains 12 residues. CDR3 sequence (DNA): TGTGCCAGCAGCAGGGGCACCGGGGAGCTGTTTTTT. Its translation: CASSRGTGELFF.

The J gene is TRBJ1-6, the V gene TRBV3-1 (or the pseudogene TRBV3-2), with D possibly being TRBD1 (6 bases). Germline V CDR1 and CDR2: LGHDT, YNNKEL (reference sequence). V shed 3 bases and J shed 9 bases, with 15 bases lying between them. CDR3 length: 15 residues. Here the CDR3 DNA reads TGTGCCAGCAGCCACGACCAGGGGTACGGTTCACCCCTCCACTTT. It specifies CASSHDQGYGSPLHF.

This sequence joins TRBV9 and TRBJ2-5; TRBD1 matches 7 bases. The CDR3 totals 16 residues. V lost 0 bases, J lost 5 bases, and 10 bases stayed unmatched. Looked up from germline, CDR1 is SGDLS and CDR2 is YYNGEE. The CDR3 coding sequence is TGTGCCAGCAGCGTAGCTCTAGGGGGCGGTTATGAGACCCAGTACTTC. Amino acids: CASSVALGGGYETQYF.

This clone was found a few times. The rearrangement links TRBV4-1 to TRBJ1-1; D not resolved. The CDR3 contains 15 residues. The V gene lost 1 base and the J gene lost 0 bases, with 9 bases spanning the gap. Germline V gene lookup returns CDR1 MGHRA and CDR2 YSYEKL. The CDR3 DNA follows: TGCGCCAGCAGCCAAGGGTCCCACTTGAACACTGAAGCTTTCTTT. This encodes CASSQGSHLNTEAFF.

This sequence joins TRBV11-2 and TRBJ2-7; weak D call: TRBD2 (7 bases). The CDR3 loop spans 17 amino acids. From germline, CDR1 is SGHAT and CDR2 FQNNGV. With 2 bases removed from V and 7 bases from J, the gap between germline ends came to 24 bases. The CDR3 loop reads CASSLYQQIGGDDEQYF. For the CDR3, the DNA is TGTGCCAGCAGCTTATATCAGCAAATAGGGGGGGATGATGAGCAGTACTTC.

The chain is built from TRBV19 and TRBJ1-5; no definite D call. This CDR3 spans 15 amino acids. V shed 10 bases and J shed 0 bases, with 16 bases lying between them. Per the germline V gene, CDR1 is LNHDA and CDR2 is SQIVND (reference sequence). The CDR3 bases are TGTGCCACCCATCCGGACGGGGATAGCAATCAGCCCCAGCATTTT. Protein: CATHPDGDSNQPQHF.

This sequence joins TRBV19 and TRBJ2-4; D is uncertain. The CDR3 length is 15 residues. Germline CDR1 LNHDA, CDR2 SQIVND (reference sequence). V shed 6 bases and J shed 4 bases, with 16 bases lying between them. In DNA, the CDR3 is TGTGCCAGTAGCCCCCTGGGTACAGCTAAAAACATTCAGTACTTC. Encoded protein: CASSPLGTAKNIQYF.

This clone was seen more than once but under ten times. The gene calls are TRBV6-5 and TRBJ2-7; 8 nucleotides agree with TRBD2. The V gene end was trimmed by 5 bases and the J gene end by 9 bases; junction bases not matched to a gene: 9. This CDR3 is built from 13 residues. Germline CDR1 is MNHEY and CDR2 is SVGAGI. The CDR3 protein is CASSPGLGLGQYF. CDR3 DNA: TGTGCCAGCAGTCCGGGACTAGGTTTGGGGCAGTACTTC.

This rearrangement joins TRBV15 to TRBJ1-1, with D tentatively TRBD1 (5 bases). The CDR3 is 14 amino acids. Trimming cost V 3 bases and J 0 bases, with 8 bases left between them. The germline gives CDR1 LNHNV, CDR2 YYDKDF (reference sequence). The CDR3 loop reads CATSRTVLNTEAFF. CDR3 in DNA: TGTGCCACCAGCAGGACAGTACTGAACACTGAAGCTTTCTTT.

The gene calls are TRBV19 and TRBJ1-2, with no clear D. This CDR3 has 14 amino acids. Trimming cost V 0 bases and J 2 bases, with 7 bases left between them. The germline V gene has CDR1 LNHDA and CDR2 SQIVND (reference sequence). The CDR3 loop reads CASSIDLVNYGYTF. Written as DNA, the CDR3 is TGTGCCAGTAGTATAGATCTAGTAAACTATGGCTACACCTTC.

The gene calls are TRBV7-2 and TRBJ2-7, with no clear D. CDR1 is SGHTA, CDR2 FQGNSA, per germline. The ends were cut back, 1 base at V and 1 base at J, with 8 bases in the middle. CDR3 length: 14 residues. CDR3 nucleotide sequence: TGTGCCAGCAGCTTAGGGGCCGGTTCCTACGAGCAGTACTTC. As protein: CASSLGAGSYEQYF.

The chain couples TRBV2 to TRBJ2-5; D perhaps matches TRBD2 (5 bases). The CDR3 is 12 residues long. Germline CDR1 reads SNHLY; CDR2 reads FYNNEI. Trimming shortened V by 8 bases and J by 5 bases, and 12 bases separated the two germline ends. The CDR3: CASSLRGETQYF. The DNA of the CDR3 is TGTGCCAGCTCCCTCAGAGGGGAGACCCAGTACTTC.

The chain joins TRBV28 to TRBJ1-2, with TRBD1 as a possible D gene (6 bases). The length of the CDR3 is 12 residues. Per the germline V gene, CDR1 is MDHEN and CDR2 is SYDVKM. The V gene lost 2 bases and the J gene lost 5 bases, with 6 bases spanning the gap. This chain's CDR3 is CASSLGQYGYTF. The CDR3 nucleotides read TGTGCCAGCAGTTTAGGACAGTATGGCTACACCTTC.